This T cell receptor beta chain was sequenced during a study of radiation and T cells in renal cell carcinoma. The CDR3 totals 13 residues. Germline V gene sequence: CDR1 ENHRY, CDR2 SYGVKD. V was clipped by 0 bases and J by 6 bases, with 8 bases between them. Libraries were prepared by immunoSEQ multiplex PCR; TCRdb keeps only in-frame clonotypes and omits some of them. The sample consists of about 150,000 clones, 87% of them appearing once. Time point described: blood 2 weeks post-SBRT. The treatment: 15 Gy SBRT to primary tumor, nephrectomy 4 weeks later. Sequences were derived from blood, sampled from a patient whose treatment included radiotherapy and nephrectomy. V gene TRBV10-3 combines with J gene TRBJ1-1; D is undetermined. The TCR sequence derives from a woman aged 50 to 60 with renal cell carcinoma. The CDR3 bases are TGTGCCATCAGTGAGTCGAGAGGCGCTGAAGCTTTCTTT. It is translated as CAISESRGAEAFF.